This entry lists 14 T cell receptor beta chains sequenced from one sample in a study of shared clonotypes between healthy human individuals. The method was immunoSEQ multiplex PCR; TCRdb's version includes in-frame clones alone and lacks a portion of them. The top ten clones hold around 0.38% of a sample with 2 million to 2.5 million clones, 85% to 95% of them seen once. Material for sequencing was naive CD4+ T cells from PBMCs. Subset given: CD45RA+ positively selected. The receptors originated from a man younger than 30 in good health. Some clones in this sample may be carry-over from other donors' samples.

The CDR3 spells CASSLIGLTTDTQYF. In DNA form, the CDR3 reads TGTGCCAGCAGCTTAATAGGGCTAACGACAGATACGCAGTATTTT. The chain joins TRBV7-3 to TRBJ2-3, with unresolved D. The germline V gene encodes CDR1 SGHTA and CDR2 FQGTGA. The germline V and J ends were trimmed by 1 base and 3 bases, with 11 bases remaining between them. The CDR3 has 15 residues.

This clone was picked up one time. This CDR3 is also generated by other DNA sequences in the sample. The gene calls are TRBV7-2 and TRBJ2-2; D gene ambiguous. This CDR3 is built from 12 residues. Germline lookup yields CDR1 SGHTA and CDR2 FQGNSA. Trimming took off 5 bases at V and 6 bases at J, with 7 bases between the two ends. Here the CDR3 DNA reads TGTGCCAGCAGCCCCCCCGCCGGGGAGCTGTTTTTT. Translated, it gives CASSPPAGELFF.

The chain employs TRBV7-2 and TRBJ2-3, with D unresolved. Trimming shortened V by 4 bases and J by 6 bases, and 14 bases separated the two germline ends. From germline, CDR1 is SGHTA and CDR2 FQGNSA. CDR3 length: 14 amino acids. CDR3 sequence reads: CASSYINFGDTQYF. The CDR3 coding sequence is TGTGCCAGCAGCTACATCAACTTCGGGGATACGCAGTATTTT.

The chain recombines TRBV5-1 with TRBJ2-3, with TRBD2 as a possible D gene (6 bases). This CDR3 contains 14 residues. V was clipped by 0 bases and J by 8 bases, with 13 bases between them. Germline V lookup: CDR1 SGHRS, CDR2 YFSETQ. CDR3 DNA sequence: TGCGCCAGCAGCTTGGGGGAGGCGACGGGTACGCAGTATTTT. It is translated as CASSLGEATGTQYF.

This clone appeared a single time. This chain joins TRBV5-6 and TRBJ1-1; no definite D call. The V gene lost 0 bases and the J gene lost 4 bases, with 10 bases spanning the gap. The CDR3 consists of 14 residues. The V gene's germline CDR1 is SGHDT and CDR2 YYEEEE. CDR3 coding DNA: TGTGCCAGCAGCTTGGGTCCAGGAGGCACTGAAGCTTTCTTT. Amino acid sequence: CASSLGPGGTEAFF.

Remarks on this clone: The junction departs from the called germline gene at one end, perhaps through a read error. This chain joins TRBV7-2 and TRBJ1-1; D is possibly TRBD1 (5 bases). Germline V gives CDR1 SGHTA, CDR2 FQGNSA. This CDR3 spans 14 amino acids. The CDR3 DNA is TGTGCCAGCAGATTAGGGGTCGCGGGCACTGAAGCTTTCTTT. It codes for CASRLGVAGTEAFF.

V is TRBV10-3 and J is TRBJ2-3; the D gene could be TRBD1 or TRBD2 (5 bases each). Germline V lookup: CDR1 ENHRY, CDR2 SYGVKD. CDR3 size: 16 residues. V was pared by 11 bases and J by 3 bases, with 24 bases between. CDR3 DNA sequence: TGTGCCTTGGGTGGGCCCCGAGAGAGGGGTACAGATACGCAGTATTTT. It specifies CALGGPRERGTDTQYF.

The genes are TRBV5-8 and TRBJ2-5; 11 bases fit TRBD2. This CDR3 has 17 residues. The germline CDR1 and CDR2 sequences are SGHTS and YDEGEE. V lost 0 bases, J lost 2 bases, and 6 bases stayed unmatched. The CDR3 spells CASSLGTSGSKQETQYF. As DNA, the CDR3 is TGTGCCAGCAGCTTGGGTACTAGCGGGAGTAAACAAGAGACCCAGTACTTC.

The genes are TRBV4-3 and TRBJ2-2; TRBD2 aligns across 11 bases. This CDR3 comprises 19 residues. CDR1 and CDR2 (germline): LGHNA, YSLEER. J was trimmed by 3 bases and V by 2 bases; bases with no gene match: 11. CDR3 coding DNA: TGCGCCAGCAGCCAAATTTCCCTAGCGGGAGGCTGGGACACCGGGGAGCTGTTTTTT. This codes for CASSQISLAGGWDTGELFF.

The rearrangement joins TRBV6-6 to TRBJ1-5; the D gene is possibly TRBD1 (5 bases). This CDR3 has 13 amino acids. V shed 2 bases and J shed 6 bases, with 8 bases lying between them. Per the germline V gene, CDR1 is MNHNY and CDR2 is SVGAGI (reference sequence). CDR3 coding DNA: TGTGCCAGCAGTTACAGGGGCGCTCAGCCCCAGCATTTT. This gives the protein CASSYRGAQPQHF.

The chain links TRBV5-6 to TRBJ1-2; D not certain. The CDR3 sequence is 15 residues long. Germline assignment: CDR1 SGHDT and CDR2 YYEEEE. V shed 0 bases and J shed 1 base, with 10 bases lying between them. The CDR3 loop is CASSLDTLGNYGYTF. CDR3 DNA: TGTGCCAGCAGCTTGGACACCTTGGGTAACTATGGCTACACCTTC.

The CDR3 spells CASSWDRLNYGYTF. CDR3 nucleotides: TGCGCCAGCAGCTGGGACAGACTTAACTATGGCTACACCTTC. The chain recombines TRBV5-1 with TRBJ1-2, with 7 positions matching TRBD1. The junction had 3 bases not matched to a gene; V was cut back by 3 bases and J by 1 base. CDR3 length equals 14 residues. Germline-derived CDR1 and CDR2 are SGHRS and YFSETQ.

The gene calls are TRBV7-3 and TRBJ2-1, with a weak D call TRBD1 (6 bases). Deletions cut 4 bases from V and 9 bases from J, with 13 bases between. Germline CDR1 is SGHTA and CDR2 is FQGTGA. The CDR3 length is 13 residues. CDR3 loop: CASSSQGRGEQFF. The CDR3 DNA reads TGTGCCAGCAGCTCACAGGGTAGGGGTGAGCAGTTCTTC.

The chain is built from TRBV7-2 and TRBJ1-1; D gene ambiguous. V lost 0 bases and J lost 0, with 8 bases in between. CDR3 size: 15 residues. Germline V gene lookup returns CDR1 SGHTA and CDR2 FQGNSA. CDR3 in DNA: TGTGCCAGCAGCTTAGCAGGTCCTATGAACACTGAAGCTTTCTTT. Amino acids: CASSLAGPMNTEAFF. The full variable domain, rest sourced from reference TRBV7-2 and TRBJ1-1, is GAGVSQSPSNKVTEKGKDVELRCDPISGHTALYWYRQSLGQGLEFLIYFQGNSAPDKSGLPSDRFSAERTGGSVSTLTIQRTQQEDSAVYLCASSLAGPMNTEAFFGQGTRLTVV.